The 25 T cell receptor beta chains presented below share a single source sample, sequenced in a study of cytomegalovirus exposure and HLA in healthy donors listed by TCRdb under 2017. Preparation of the library involved the immunoSEQ multiplex PCR assay. For the multiplex PCR, a mixture combining 60 forward primers for TCR Vbeta segments and 13 reverse primers for TCR Jbeta segments was used. TCRdb holds this immuneACCESS table with in-frame rearrangements only. Some clones are missing; in checked studies, unresolved V genes explain under half, and the rest has no known cause. The sample table shows about 170,000 clones, and roughly 85% are seen once. In total, the top ten clones hold around 2.6% of the sample. The sequenced sample consisted of PBMCs. The receptors here all came from a man between 25 and 39 years old in good health and CMV-seropositive.

The genes are TRBV5-1 and TRBJ1-5; 7 nucleotides align to TRBD1. Unmatched junction bases numbered 7, after V lost 3 bases and J lost 7 bases. Germline loops: CDR1 SGHRS, CDR2 YFSETQ. The length of the CDR3 is 14 residues. The CDR3: CASSSTTGEQPQHF. DNA for the CDR3: TGCGCCAGCAGCTCAACCACAGGGGAACAGCCCCAGCATTTT.

This clone was observed once. V usage is TRBV5-1 and J usage is TRBJ2-7; 10 nucleotides match TRBD1. The CDR3 totals 16 residues. The germline gives CDR1 SGHRS, CDR2 YFSETQ. V lost 0 bases and J lost 2; bases outside the gene matches: 5. The CDR3 spells CASSLASGTGAYEQYF. As DNA, the CDR3 is TGCGCCAGCAGCTTGGCTTCGGGGACAGGGGCCTACGAGCAGTACTTC.

This clone has a handful of counts. CDR3 residues: CASTPGGSEPYEQYF. The DNA for the CDR3 is TGCGCCAGCACCCCGGGCGGGAGCGAACCCTACGAGCAGTACTTC. The rearrangement uses TRBV5-1 and TRBJ2-7; 7 nucleotides line up with TRBD2. V lost 6 bases and J lost 2; bases outside the gene matches: 11. Germline V lookup: CDR1 SGHRS, CDR2 YFSETQ. The CDR3 consists of 15 residues.

The chain recombines TRBV10-3 with TRBJ2-5; TRBD1 matches 7 bases. In germline, CDR1 is ENHRY, CDR2 SYGVKD. V gave up 6 bases and J gave up 2 bases; unmatched junction bases: 15. The CDR3 is 17 residues long. The CDR3 DNA is TGTGCCATCAGCGGGACAGCCATGAGACCATCTCAAGAGACCCAGTACTTC. Translated: CAISGTAMRPSQETQYF.

CDR3 region: CASSLSGSGTYEQYV. The CDR3 DNA is TGTGCCAGCAGCCTCAGCGGGAGTGGCACCTACGAGCAGTACGTC. The J gene is TRBJ2-7, the V gene TRBV7-2, with 8 nucleotides matching TRBD2. This CDR3 comprises 15 residues. Germline-derived CDR1 and CDR2 are SGHTA and FQGNSA. J was trimmed by 2 bases and V by 5 bases; bases with no gene match: 8.

V gene TRBV10-1 combines with J gene TRBJ1-1; D remains unclear. The CDR3 has 17 residues. Germline V gives CDR1 WNHNN, CDR2 SYGVQD (reference sequence). V dropped 4 bases and J dropped 8 bases, with 26 bases sitting between them. The CDR3 DNA follows: TGCGCCAGCAGTGGGTCGAAAATTCCTGGGATGGGGAGGGAAGCTTTCTTT. It specifies CASSGSKIPGMGREAFF.

This clone was counted only a few times. The chain joins TRBV5-5 to TRBJ1-4, with D perhaps TRBD1 (5 bases). The V and J ends lost 4 bases and 8 bases respectively, with 21 bases between them. The V gene's germline CDR1 is SGHKS and CDR2 YYEKEE (reference sequence). The CDR3 length is 16 residues. CDR3 coding DNA: TGTGCCAGCAGCCCCAGGTGGGGGGGAGCGATCGAAAAACTGTTTTTT. Protein: CASSPRWGGAIEKLFF.

The chain joins TRBV19 to TRBJ1-1; D gene unclear. CDR1 is LNHDA and CDR2 is SQIVND in the germline V gene (reference sequence). Trimming removed 4 bases at V and 3 bases at J, with 9 bases between. The CDR3 totals 13 residues. The CDR3 DNA reads as TGTGCCAGTAGTAGTACTACGGACACTGAAGCTTTCTTT. Translating it yields CASSSTTDTEAFF.

This clone was seen a few times. The V call is TRBV4-3, the J call TRBJ1-1; D might be TRBD1 (6 bases). Between the trimmed V and J ends, which lost 2 bases and 1 base, there was a span of 11 bases. Germline loops: CDR1 LGHNA, CDR2 YSLEER. The CDR3 length is 15 residues. CDR3 DNA: TGCGCCAGCAGCCAAAGGGGGGGCTGGAACACTGAAGCTTTCTTT. Its protein product is CASSQRGGWNTEAFF.

The V and J genes are TRBV5-6 and TRBJ2-7; 7 bases match TRBD1. Germline CDR1 SGHDT, CDR2 YYEEEE. This CDR3 region has 14 residues. V trimming: 3 bases; J trimming: 3 bases; junction bases outside the gene matches: 6. CDR3 DNA sequence: TGTGCCAGCAGCTCAACAGGGGAAGGCTACGAGCAGTACGTC. It yields the protein CASSSTGEGYEQYV.

J is TRBJ2-5 and V is TRBV6-5; maybe TRBD1 (6 bases). V shed 0 bases and J shed 5 bases, with 16 bases lying between them. CDR3 length: 16 residues. The V gene's germline CDR1 is MNHEY and CDR2 SVGAGI. The DNA for the CDR3 is TGTGCCAGCAGTTACTCGAACGAGGGGGTGGCTGAGACCCAGTACTTC. This encodes CASSYSNEGVAETQYF.

The V call is TRBV30, the J call TRBJ1-3; the D is unclear. Trimming stripped 0 bases from V and 5 bases from J, with 8 bases between. The germline CDR1 and CDR2 sequences are GTSNPN and SVGIG (reference sequence). The CDR3 is made up of 13 amino acids. CDR3 loop: CAWSVNSRNTIYF. CDR3 nucleotides: TGTGCCTGGAGTGTAAACAGCCGAAACACCATATATTTT. Using reference TRBV30 and TRBJ1-3 for the parts outside the CDR3, the full variable domain is SQTIHQWPATLVQPVGSPLSLECTVEGTSNPNLYWYRQAAGRGLQLLFYSVGIGQISSEVPQNLSASRPQDRQFILSSKKLLLSDSGFYLCAWSVNSRNTIYFGEGSWLTVV.

This sequence joins TRBV19 and TRBJ1-3; 10 bases align to TRBD1. Trimming took 9 bases from V and 4 from J; bases not matched to a gene: 6. The CDR3 consists of 14 residues. Germline V gene data show CDR1 as LNHDA and CDR2 as SQIVND (reference sequence). The CDR3 nucleotides read TGTGCCAGCAGCGACAGGGGGCCCGGAAACACCATATATTTT. Residues: CASSDRGPGNTIYF.

The rearrangement links TRBV7-9 to TRBJ2-7; 14 nucleotides align to TRBD2. This CDR3 is 17 amino acids long. Germline CDR1 is SEHNR and CDR2 is FQNEAQ (reference sequence). V was pared by 3 bases and J by 2 bases, with 6 bases of the junction left unmatched. The CDR3 region is CASSFGTSGSDTYEQYF. For the CDR3, the DNA is TGTGCCAGCAGCTTTGGGACTAGCGGGAGCGATACCTACGAGCAGTACTTC.

This chain links TRBV7-6 with TRBJ2-3, with TRBD2 identical over 7 bases. The CDR3 sequence is 14 residues long. V was clipped by 10 bases and J by 2 bases; unmatched bases: 9. Germline V gene data show CDR1 as SGHVS and CDR2 as FNYEAQ. The CDR3 here is CATWALADTDTQYF. CDR3 DNA sequence: TGTGCCACGTGGGCGCTAGCGGACACAGATACGCAGTATTTT.

The rearrangement uses TRBV6-1 and TRBJ1-2; no firm D call. Trimming shortened V by 5 bases and J by 4 bases, and 17 bases separated the two germline ends. The CDR3 is 15 residues long. CDR1 MNHNS and CDR2 SASEGT come from the germline V gene. The CDR3 loop reads CASSNSEIRPYGYTF. The CDR3 nucleotides are TGTGCCAGCAGTAATAGTGAGATCAGGCCCTATGGCTACACCTTC.

The chain couples TRBV30 to TRBJ2-5; 12 positions match TRBD2. The V and J ends lost 0 bases and 5 bases, in that order; junction bases with no gene match: 13. The CDR3 covers 18 residues. Germline-derived CDR1 and CDR2 are GTSNPN and SVGIG (reference sequence). This CDR3 reads CAWSVILTSGGRGETQYF. The CDR3 DNA reads TGTGCCTGGAGTGTTATCTTGACTAGCGGGGGCAGGGGTGAGACCCAGTACTTC.

This chain connects TRBV18 to TRBJ2-1, with TRBD1 as a possible D gene (6 bases). Germline V CDR1 and CDR2: KGHSH, LQKENI. The CDR3 has 16 amino acids. The V end was cut by 3 bases, the J end by 7 bases, with 19 bases between. The CDR3 sequence: CASSPSSSNRGNEQFF. CDR3 nucleotide sequence: TGTGCCAGCTCACCTTCGAGCTCTAATAGGGGGAATGAGCAGTTCTTC.

This clone appeared a few times. The V gene is TRBV7-2, the J gene TRBJ2-7; TRBD2 is a possible D gene (6 bases). The CDR3 extends over 12 amino acids. Trimming pared 3 bases from V and 6 bases from J, leaving 9 bases between. CDR1 and CDR2 (germline): SGHTA, FQGNSA. CDR3 protein: CASSLGLSEQYV. For the CDR3, the DNA is TGTGCCAGCAGCTTGGGACTCTCCGAGCAGTACGTC.

This chain links TRBV9 with TRBJ2-2; 9 positions agree with TRBD2. Germline loops: CDR1 SGDLS, CDR2 YYNGEE. The CDR3 spans 16 residues. J gave up 6 bases and V 1 base, and 7 bases lay outside the gene matches. The chain's CDR3 is CASSVRFVAGAGELFF. CDR3 bases: TGTGCCAGCAGCGTACGATTCGTAGCGGGAGCCGGGGAGCTGTTTTTT.

This rearrangement joins TRBV11-2 to TRBJ1-5, with 7 bases identical to TRBD1. V was clipped by 4 bases and J by 3 bases; unmatched bases: 6. CDR1 is SGHAT, CDR2 FQNNGV, per germline. The CDR3 loop spans 15 amino acids. This chain's CDR3 is CASSWMTGINQPQHF. For the CDR3, the DNA is TGTGCCAGCAGCTGGATGACAGGGATCAATCAGCCCCAGCATTTT.

This clone appeared a few times. The chain uses TRBV4-2 and TRBJ1-3; maybe TRBD1 (6 bases). Germline V gene lookup returns CDR1 LGHNA and CDR2 YNFKEQ. This CDR3 has 15 amino acids. V shed 0 bases and J shed 4 bases, with 10 bases lying between them. CDR3 loop: CASSQDPQGGNTIYF. CDR3 sequence (DNA): TGTGCCAGCAGCCAAGATCCCCAGGGGGGAAACACCATATATTTT.

Written as DNA, the CDR3 is TGTGCCAGCAGCTTCAGCGGGATAGGGAGCTACGAGCAGTACTTC. Translation: CASSFSGIGSYEQYF. The chain couples TRBV7-3 to TRBJ2-7; 7 bases agree with TRBD2. The germline V gene encodes CDR1 SGHTA and CDR2 FQGTGA. The CDR3 spans 15 residues. With 3 bases clipped from V and 3 bases from J, the junction kept 8 bases outside the gene matches.

The chain employs TRBV10-3 and TRBJ2-7; 10 bases are a match to TRBD2. After removal of 3 bases from V and 2 bases from J, the junction contained 13 bases not matched to a gene. This CDR3 spans 18 amino acids. The germline CDR1 and CDR2 sequences are ENHRY and SYGVKD. The CDR3 coding sequence is TGTGCCATCAGTGATTTTGGGCTAGCGGGAGAAGAGGCCTACGAGCAGTACTTC. This sequence encodes CAISDFGLAGEEAYEQYF.

The chain employs TRBV30 and TRBJ2-6; 10 bases match TRBD2. With V trimmed by 1 base and J by 0 bases, 0 bases remained unmatched. The CDR3 spans 16 residues. The germline V gene has CDR1 GTSNPN and CDR2 SVGIG (reference sequence). CDR3 coding DNA: TGTGCCTGGAGTGGACTAGCGGGCTCTGGGGCCAACGTCCTGACTTTC. Its protein is CAWSGLAGSGANVLTF.